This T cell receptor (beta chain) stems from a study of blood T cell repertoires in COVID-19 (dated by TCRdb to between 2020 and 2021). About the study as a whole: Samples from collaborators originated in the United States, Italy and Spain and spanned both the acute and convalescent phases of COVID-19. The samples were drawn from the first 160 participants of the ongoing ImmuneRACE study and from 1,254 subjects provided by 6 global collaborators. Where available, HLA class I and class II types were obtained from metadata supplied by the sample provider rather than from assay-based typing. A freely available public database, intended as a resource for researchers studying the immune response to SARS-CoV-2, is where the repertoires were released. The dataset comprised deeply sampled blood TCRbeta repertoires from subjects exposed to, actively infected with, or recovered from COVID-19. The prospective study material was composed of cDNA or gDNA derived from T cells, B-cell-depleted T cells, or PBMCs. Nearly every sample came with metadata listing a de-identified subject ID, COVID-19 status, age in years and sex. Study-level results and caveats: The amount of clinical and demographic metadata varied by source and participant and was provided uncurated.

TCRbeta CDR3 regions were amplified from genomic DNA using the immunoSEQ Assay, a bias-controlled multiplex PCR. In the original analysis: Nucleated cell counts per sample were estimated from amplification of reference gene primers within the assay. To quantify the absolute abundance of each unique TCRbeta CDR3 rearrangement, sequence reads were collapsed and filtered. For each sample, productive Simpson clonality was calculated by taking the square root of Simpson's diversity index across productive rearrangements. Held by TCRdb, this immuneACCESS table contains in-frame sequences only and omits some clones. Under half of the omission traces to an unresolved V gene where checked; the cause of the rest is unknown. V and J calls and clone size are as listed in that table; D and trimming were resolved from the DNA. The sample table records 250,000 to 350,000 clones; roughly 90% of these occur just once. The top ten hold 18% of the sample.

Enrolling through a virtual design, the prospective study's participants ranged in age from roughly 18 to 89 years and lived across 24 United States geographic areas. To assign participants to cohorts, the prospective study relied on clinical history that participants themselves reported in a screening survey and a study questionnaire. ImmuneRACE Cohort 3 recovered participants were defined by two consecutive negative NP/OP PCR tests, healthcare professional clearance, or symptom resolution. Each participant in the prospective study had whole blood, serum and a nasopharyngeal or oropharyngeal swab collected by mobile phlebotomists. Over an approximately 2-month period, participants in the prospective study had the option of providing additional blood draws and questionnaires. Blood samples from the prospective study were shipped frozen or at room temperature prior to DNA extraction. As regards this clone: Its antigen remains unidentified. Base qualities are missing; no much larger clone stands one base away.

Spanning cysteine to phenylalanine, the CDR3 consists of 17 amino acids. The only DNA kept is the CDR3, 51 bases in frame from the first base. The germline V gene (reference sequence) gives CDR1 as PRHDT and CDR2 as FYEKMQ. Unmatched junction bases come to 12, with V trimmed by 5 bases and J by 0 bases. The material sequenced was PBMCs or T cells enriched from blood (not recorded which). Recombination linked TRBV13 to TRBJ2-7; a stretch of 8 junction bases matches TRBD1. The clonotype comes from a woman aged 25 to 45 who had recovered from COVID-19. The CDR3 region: CASSPSSGTGSSYEQYF. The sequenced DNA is TGTGCCAGCAGCCCCTCATCCGGGACAGGTAGCTCCTACGAGCAGTACTTC.